Listed here is a single T cell receptor (beta chain). No cognate antigen has been identified for it. Base qualities were left out, and no much larger clone turns up one base away. Whole blood was collected in K2EDTA tubes by collaborating institutions according to the institutions' own protocols. For TCRbeta analysis, collaborators shipped samples in one of three forms: frozen whole blood, isolated PBMCs, or DNA extracted from either of those sample types. TCRbeta CDR3 regions were amplified from genomic DNA by means of the immunoSEQ Assay, a bias-controlled multiplex PCR. As for the original processing: Within the assay, amplification of reference gene primers was used to estimate how many nucleated cells each sample contained. To quantify the absolute abundance of each unique TCRbeta CDR3 rearrangement, sequence reads were collapsed and filtered. Productive Simpson clonality was computed per sample as the square root of Simpson's diversity index over productive rearrangements. As stored in TCRdb, this immuneACCESS dataset retains in-frame rearrangements with V and J assigned. A fraction of the clones does not appear; measured against another copy, unresolved V genes explain less than half of the discrepancy, and the remainder lacks a known reason. V and J calls and clone size are copied from that table; D and trimming were computed from the DNA. This sample has roughly 35,000 clones in its table, and around four fifths of those were observed once. Of the sample, just over 35% is held by the ten largest clones.

The sample comes from a study of blood T cell repertoires in COVID-19 (dated by TCRdb to between 2020 and 2021). Regarding the complete study: Collaborator samples came from the United States, Italy and Spain and covered acute and convalescent phases of COVID-19. The sample metadata nearly always contained a de-identified subject ID, COVID-19 status, age in years and sex. The prospective study material was composed of cDNA or gDNA derived from T cells, B-cell-depleted T cells, or PBMCs. HLA class I and class II types, where available, came from metadata supplied by the sample provider rather than from assay-based typing. The repertoires were released in a freely available public database meant as a resource for research on the immune response to SARS-CoV-2. The samples were drawn from two sources: the first 160 participants of the ongoing ImmuneRACE study, and 1,000 to 1,500 subjects contributed by 6 global collaborators. Subjects who had been exposed to COVID-19, were actively infected with it, or had recovered from it provided the deeply sampled blood TCRbeta repertoires that made up the dataset.

The investigation overall reported the following: The quantity of clinical and demographic metadata differed by source and by participant and was supplied without curation.

V is pared back by 6 bases and J by 4 bases, with 15 bases lying between the germline termini. Its CDR3 holds 15 amino acids, cysteine through phenylalanine. The entry retains the CDR3 DNA only, 45 bases that are in frame from base 1. CDR1 SGHTA and CDR2 FQGNSA were looked up in the germline V gene. Rearrangement joined TRBV7-2 to TRBJ2-2; 5 matching bases give a weak D call of TRBD1. The TCR sequence derives from a man older than 75 with acute or convalescent COVID-19. The specimen sequenced was peripheral blood. The CDR3 region reads CASRNRQTGTGELFF. The DNA reads as follows: TGTGCCAGCAGGAATCGACAGACTGGCACCGGGGAGCTGTTTTTT.